This TCR beta chain was documented in a study of cytomegalovirus exposure and HLA in healthy donors. Study results and limitations: The investigators catalogued some 160 TCR beta chains as cytomegalovirus-associated. Despite most TCR sequences being rare, some public TCRs occurred in many donors. A link between a missense DCLRE1C variant and TCR beta V- and J-gene trimming emerged from a later analysis.

Germline V lookup: CDR1 SNHLY, CDR2 FYNNEI. This CDR3 spans 13 amino acids. With V trimmed by 4 bases and J by 8 bases, 4 bases remained unmatched. As regards this clone: Its cognate antigen is unknown.

The PCR had 60 Vbeta and 13 Jbeta primers. Assay used: immunoSEQ multiplex PCR; TCRdb lists only in-frame clones, some missing. The repertoire table contains roughly 120,000 clones. This rearrangement joins TRBV2 to TRBJ1-4; TRBD1 matches at 7 bases. The sample comprised PBMCs. The TCR originated in a man aged 18 to 30 in good health and CMV-seronegative. This CDR3 reads CASSGQGMEKLFF. CDR3 DNA sequence: TGTGCCAGCAGTGGACAGGGAATGGAAAAACTGTTTTTT.